The 21 T cell receptor beta chains below were found in one sample sequenced in a study of cytomegalovirus exposure and HLA in healthy donors. Using immunoSEQ multiplex PCR, the repertoire was profiled, and TCRdb retains in-frame clones only, with some absent. Of about 38,000 clones listed, 90% to 95% were seen once; the top ten hold about 3.5%. The sample taken for sequencing was PBMCs. Receptors were obtained from a man between 18 and 29 years old in good health and CMV-seronegative.

This chain uses TRBV7-2 with TRBJ1-1; the D gene is possibly TRBD1 (6 bases). This CDR3 is 15 amino acids long. Germline V gives CDR1 SGHTA, CDR2 FQGNSA. Trimming cost V 1 base and J 5 bases, with 14 bases left between them. The CDR3 region has the DNA TGTGCCAGCAGCTTAGAGGGGGGGGCGAGGACTGAAGCTTTCTTT. Amino acids: CASSLEGGARTEAFF.

The chain uses TRBV19 and TRBJ2-3; 8 bases agree with TRBD2. CDR1 and CDR2 (germline): LNHDA, SQIVND (reference sequence). V gave up 5 bases and J gave up 2 bases; unmatched junction bases: 6. This CDR3 spans 15 amino acids. In nucleotides, the CDR3 is TGTGCCAGTAGTTTCAGCGGGGGCCCCACAGATACGCAGTATTTT. As protein: CASSFSGGPTDTQYF. The full variable domain, rest sourced from reference TRBV19 and TRBJ2-3, is DGGITQSPKYLFRKEGQNVTLSCEQNLNHDAMYWYRQDPGQGLRLIYYSQIVNDFQKGDIAEGYSVSREKKESFPLTVTSAQKNPTAFYLCASSFSGGPTDTQYFGPGTRLTVL.

The J gene is TRBJ1-3, the V gene TRBV5-5, with D hard to call. CDR1 is SGHKS, CDR2 YYEKEE, per germline (reference sequence). The V end lost 1 base, the J end lost 2 bases, and 7 bases lay between the germline ends. The CDR3 has 14 residues. CDR3 sequence reads: CASSLRETGNTIYF. CDR3 nucleotide sequence: TGTGCCAGCAGCTTGAGAGAAACTGGAAACACCATATATTTT.

This chain joins TRBV9 and TRBJ1-6, with 7 bases lining up with TRBD1. The CDR3 sequence is 15 residues long. J gave up 7 bases and V 2 bases, and 6 bases lay outside the gene matches. Germline V gene sequence: CDR1 SGDLS, CDR2 YYNGEE. CDR3 DNA: TGTGCCAGCAGCGTCTCGTGGGACAGAAATTCACCCCTCCACTTT. This codes for CASSVSWDRNSPLHF.

The rearrangement links TRBV2 to TRBJ2-5, with D perhaps matching TRBD2 (6 bases). The CDR3 totals 13 residues. Trimming shortened V by 7 bases and J by 4 bases, and 13 bases separated the two germline ends. Germline CDR1 is SNHLY and CDR2 is FYNNEI. CDR3 amino acids: CASIERRGETQYF. As DNA, the CDR3 is TGTGCCAGCATAGAGCGGAGGGGAGAGACCCAGTACTTC.

The J gene is TRBJ2-5, the V gene TRBV6-7; possible D gene TRBD2, 6 bases. TRBV6-7 is identified as an open reading frame with a role that is uncertain. The CDR3 runs to 21 residues. V was shortened by 0 bases and J by 2 bases, with 28 bases between the two germline ends. CDR3 loop: CASSYSRRGAVRRVLQETQYF. CDR3 nucleotides: TGTGCCAGCAGTTACTCGAGGCGGGGAGCAGTTCGTCGGGTCTTACAAGAGACCCAGTACTTC.

The rearrangement uses TRBV30 and TRBJ1-2; D perhaps matches TRBD1 (6 bases). Germline CDR1 reads GTSNPN; CDR2 reads SVGIG (reference sequence). There are 15 residues in the CDR3. V was clipped by 2 bases and J by 2 bases, with 15 bases between them. Written as DNA, the CDR3 is TGTGCCTGGAGTCAGGGGCAGCGCTCAAACTATGGCTACACCTTC. Protein product: CAWSQGQRSNYGYTF.

This rearrangement joins TRBV27 to TRBJ2-4; TRBD2 is a possible D gene (5 bases). This CDR3 is 16 amino acids long. Trimming shortened V by 5 bases and J by 2 bases, and 16 bases separated the two germline ends. Germline V gene lookup returns CDR1 MNHEY and CDR2 SMNVEV (reference sequence). The CDR3 loop reads CASSHLSGPTKNIQYF. In nucleotides, the CDR3 is TGTGCCAGCAGTCACCTGAGCGGCCCAACCAAAAACATTCAGTACTTC.

The DNA for the CDR3 is TGTGCCAGCAGCCTCGGGGGTTCCTACGAGCAGTACTTC. Encoded protein: CASSLGGSYEQYF. This chain uses TRBV14 with TRBJ2-7, with TRBD2 as a possible D gene (6 bases). Germline-derived CDR1 and CDR2 are SGHDN and FVKESK. V dropped 4 bases and J dropped 1 base, with 8 bases sitting between them. The CDR3 extends over 13 amino acids.

This sequence joins TRBV9 and TRBJ2-3; 12 nucleotides align to TRBD2. V shed 4 bases and J 7 bases; nucleotides not matched to a gene: 7. Germline CDR1 SGDLS, CDR2 YYNGEE. The CDR3 runs 15 residues. The CDR3 is CASSPRLAGEYTQYF. The CDR3 region has the DNA TGTGCCAGCAGCCCCCGACTAGCGGGAGAGTATACGCAGTATTTT.

This clone appeared a single time. This sequence joins TRBV18 and TRBJ1-4; the D gene is possibly TRBD1 (6 bases). The CDR3 runs to 15 residues. V shed 3 bases and J shed 7 bases, with 15 bases lying between them. Looked up from germline, CDR1 is KGHSH and CDR2 is LQKENI. The CDR3 nucleotides are TGTGCCAGCTCACCGGCGACAGGAACAGGTGAAAAACTGTTTTTT. Residues: CASSPATGTGEKLFF.

The rearrangement uses TRBV9 and TRBJ1-2, with 7 bases matching TRBD1. CDR3 size: 18 residues. Germline V gene lookup returns CDR1 SGDLS and CDR2 YYNGEE. The V gene end was trimmed by 3 bases and the J gene end by 4 bases; junction bases not matched to a gene: 18. Here the CDR3 DNA reads TGTGCCAGCAGCGAGAACCGGGACAGAGCCGCGATAGGCTATGGCTACACCTTC. As protein: CASSENRDRAAIGYGYTF.

This chain links TRBV13 with TRBJ2-7; 8 nucleotides agree with TRBD2. Germline trimming cut 8 bases from V and 5 bases from J; bases unmatched to any gene: 26. This CDR3 region has 19 residues. The germline V gene has CDR1 PRHDT and CDR2 FYEKMQ (reference sequence). DNA of the CDR3: TGTGCCAGCCATACAAAAGCGGGCCGGCGGGGGGCGAACGAGCACGAGCAGTACTTC. Translated: CASHTKAGRRGANEHEQYF.

The rearrangement uses TRBV15 and TRBJ1-3; D is unclear. The germline V gene encodes CDR1 LNHNV and CDR2 YYDKDF (reference sequence). The CDR3 sequence is 13 residues long. The germline V and J ends were trimmed by 1 base and 4 bases, with 5 bases remaining between them. The DNA for the CDR3 is TGTGCCACCAGCAGAGCCAGGGGAAACACCATATATTTT. Its protein is CATSRARGNTIYF.

This sequence joins TRBV4-1 and TRBJ1-5; tentatively, D is TRBD1 (5 bases). Germline loops: CDR1 MGHRA, CDR2 YSYEKL. Trimming pared 3 bases from V and 4 bases from J, leaving 16 bases between. This CDR3 region has 16 residues. As DNA, the CDR3 is TGCGCCAGCAGCCAGACCCCGGGACTGCCGAATCAGCCCCAGCATTTT. Protein product: CASSQTPGLPNQPQHF.

CDR3 sequence: CASSVALAGYSGANVLTF. CDR3 DNA: TGTGCCAGCAGCGTAGCTTTGGCAGGGTACTCTGGGGCCAACGTCCTGACTTTC. The genes are TRBV9 and TRBJ2-6; a possible D gene is TRBD1 (5 bases). The germline CDR1 and CDR2 sequences are SGDLS and YYNGEE. V was trimmed by 0 bases and J by 0 bases, leaving 13 bases between them. The CDR3 totals 18 residues.

The V gene is TRBV7-3, the J gene TRBJ2-3; TRBD2 aligns across 7 bases. The CDR3 consists of 15 residues. The germline gives CDR1 SGHTA, CDR2 FQGTGA. The ends lost 0 bases at V and 2 bases at J; junction bases unmatched: 2. CDR3 DNA sequence: TGTGCCAGCAGCTTAACAGGACTAGTCACAGATACGCAGTATTTT. This codes for CASSLTGLVTDTQYF.

The gene calls are TRBV28 and TRBJ2-1; TRBD2 is a possible D gene (6 bases). V lost 6 bases to trimming and J lost 6 bases, with 9 bases between them. Germline V gene lookup returns CDR1 MDHEN and CDR2 SYDVKM. CDR3 length: 12 residues. CDR3 residues: CASSLSGNEQFF. CDR3 DNA: TGTGCCAGCAGCCTTAGCGGCAATGAGCAGTTCTTC.

This clone has only one observation. The chain uses TRBV6-6 and TRBJ2-7; TRBD2 aligns across 11 bases. Germline V gene lookup returns CDR1 MNHNY and CDR2 SVGAGI (reference sequence). The CDR3 sequence is 16 residues long. The trim removed 2 bases at V and 4 bases at J, leaving 7 bases unmatched. CDR3 sequence reads: CASSYGASGRIYEQYF. In DNA form, the CDR3 reads TGTGCCAGCAGTTACGGGGCTAGCGGGAGGATTTACGAGCAGTACTTC.

The chain joins TRBV28 to TRBJ1-3, with D hard to call. V was cut by 3 bases and J by 4 bases, with 16 bases left in between. In germline, CDR1 is MDHEN, CDR2 SYDVKM. This CDR3 region has 16 residues. CDR3: CASSLNLRSGGNTIYF. The CDR3 nucleotides read TGTGCCAGCAGTTTGAACCTCAGGTCAGGCGGAAACACCATATATTTT.

The chain is built from TRBV5-1 and TRBJ1-4; D perhaps matches TRBD1 (6 bases). Germline CDR1 SGHRS, CDR2 YFSETQ. The CDR3 is made up of 15 amino acids. With 4 bases removed from V and 8 bases from J, the gap between germline ends came to 18 bases. The CDR3 region is CASSLGGAGHEKLFF. As DNA, the CDR3 is TGCGCCAGCAGCCTGGGGGGCGCGGGGCACGAAAAACTGTTTTTT.